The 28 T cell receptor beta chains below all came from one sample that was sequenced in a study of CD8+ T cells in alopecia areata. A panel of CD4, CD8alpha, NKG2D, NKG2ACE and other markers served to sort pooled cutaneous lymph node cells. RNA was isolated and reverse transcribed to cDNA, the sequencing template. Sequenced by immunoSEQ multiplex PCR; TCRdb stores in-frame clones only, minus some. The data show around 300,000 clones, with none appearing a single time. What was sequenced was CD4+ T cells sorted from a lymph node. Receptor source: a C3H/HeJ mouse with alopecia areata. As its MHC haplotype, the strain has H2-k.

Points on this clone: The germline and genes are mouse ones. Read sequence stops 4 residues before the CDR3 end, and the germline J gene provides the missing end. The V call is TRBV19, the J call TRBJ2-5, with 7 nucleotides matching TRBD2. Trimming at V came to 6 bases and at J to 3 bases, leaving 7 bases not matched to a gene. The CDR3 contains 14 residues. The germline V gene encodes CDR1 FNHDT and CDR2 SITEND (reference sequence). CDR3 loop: CASTPNWGQDTQYF. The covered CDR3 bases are TGTGCCAGCACCCCAAACTGGGGTCAAGAC.

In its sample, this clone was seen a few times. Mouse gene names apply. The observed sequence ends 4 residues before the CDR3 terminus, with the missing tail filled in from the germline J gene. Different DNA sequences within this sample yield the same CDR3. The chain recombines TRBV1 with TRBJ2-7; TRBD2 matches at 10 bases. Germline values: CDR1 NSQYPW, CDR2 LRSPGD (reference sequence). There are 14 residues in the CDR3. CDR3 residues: CTCSAVLGGHEQYF. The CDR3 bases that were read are TGCACCTGCAGTGCAGTCCTGGGGGGGCAT.

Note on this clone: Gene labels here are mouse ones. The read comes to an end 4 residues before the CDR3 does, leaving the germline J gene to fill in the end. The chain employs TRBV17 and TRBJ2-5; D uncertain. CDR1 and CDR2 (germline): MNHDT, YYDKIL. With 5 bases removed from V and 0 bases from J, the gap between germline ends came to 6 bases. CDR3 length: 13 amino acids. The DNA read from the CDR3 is TGTGCTAGCAGTCCTTTTAACCAAGAC. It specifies CASSPFNQD. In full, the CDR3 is CASSPFNQDTQYF.

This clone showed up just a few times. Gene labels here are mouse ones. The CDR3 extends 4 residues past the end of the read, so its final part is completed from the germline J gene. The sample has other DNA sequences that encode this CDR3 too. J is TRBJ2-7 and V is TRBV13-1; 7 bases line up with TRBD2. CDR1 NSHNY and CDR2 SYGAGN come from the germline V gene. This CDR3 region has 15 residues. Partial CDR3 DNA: TGTGCCAGCAGTGATGCGCGGGGGGGGAGGGAT. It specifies CASSDARGGRD. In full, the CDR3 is CASSDARGGRDEQYF.

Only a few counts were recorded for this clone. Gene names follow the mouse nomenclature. The part of the CDR3 DNA that was read is TGTGCCAGCAGTGGACTGGGGGTCGACACCGGG. Protein product: CASSGLGVDTG. The full CDR3 protein reads CASSGLGVDTGQLYF. This rearrangement joins TRBV13-3 to TRBJ2-2; 9 bases are shared with TRBD2. Coverage ceases 4 residues before the CDR3 finishes, and the germline J gene fills in the end. CDR1 is NNHDY, CDR2 SYVADS, per germline. CDR3 length equals 15 residues. Trimming cost V 3 bases and J 3 bases; bases outside gene matches: 3.

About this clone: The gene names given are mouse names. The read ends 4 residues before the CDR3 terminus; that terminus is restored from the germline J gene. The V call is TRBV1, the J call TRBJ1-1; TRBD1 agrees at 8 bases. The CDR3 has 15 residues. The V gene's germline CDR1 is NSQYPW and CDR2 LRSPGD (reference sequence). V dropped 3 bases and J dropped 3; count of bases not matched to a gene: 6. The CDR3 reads CTCSALQGEDTEVFF. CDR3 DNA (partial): TGCACCTGCAGTGCCTTACAGGGGGAGGACACA.

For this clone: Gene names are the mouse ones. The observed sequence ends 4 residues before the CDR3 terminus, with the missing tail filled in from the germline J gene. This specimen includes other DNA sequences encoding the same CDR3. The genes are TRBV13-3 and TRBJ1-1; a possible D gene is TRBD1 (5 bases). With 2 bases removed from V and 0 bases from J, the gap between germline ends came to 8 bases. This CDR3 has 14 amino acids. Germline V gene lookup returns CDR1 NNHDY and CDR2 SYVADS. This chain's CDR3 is CASSDRGANTEVFF. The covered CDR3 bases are TGTGCCAGCAGTGACCGGGGGGCAAACACA.

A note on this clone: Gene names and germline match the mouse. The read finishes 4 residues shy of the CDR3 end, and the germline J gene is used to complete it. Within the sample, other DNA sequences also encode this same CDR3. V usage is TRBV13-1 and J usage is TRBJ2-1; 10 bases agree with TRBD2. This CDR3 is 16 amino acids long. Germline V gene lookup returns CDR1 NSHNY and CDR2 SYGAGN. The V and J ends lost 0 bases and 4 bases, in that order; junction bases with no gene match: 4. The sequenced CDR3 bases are TGTGCCAGCAGTGATGGGCTGGGGGGGCGGTATGCT. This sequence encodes CASSDGLGGRYA. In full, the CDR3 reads CASSDGLGGRYAEQFF.

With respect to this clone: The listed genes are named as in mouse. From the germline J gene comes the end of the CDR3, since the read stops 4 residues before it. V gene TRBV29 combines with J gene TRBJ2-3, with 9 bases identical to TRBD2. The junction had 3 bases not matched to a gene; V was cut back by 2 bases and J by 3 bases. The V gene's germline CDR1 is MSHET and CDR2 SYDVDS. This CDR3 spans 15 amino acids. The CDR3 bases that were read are TGTGCTAGCAGTTTACCTGGGGGGGAGGCAGAA. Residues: CASSLPGGEAE. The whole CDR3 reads CASSLPGGEAETLYF.

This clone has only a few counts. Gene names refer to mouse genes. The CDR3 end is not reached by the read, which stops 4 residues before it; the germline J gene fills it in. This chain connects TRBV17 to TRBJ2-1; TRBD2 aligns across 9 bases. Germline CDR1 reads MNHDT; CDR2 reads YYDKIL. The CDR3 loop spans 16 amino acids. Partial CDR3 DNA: TGTGCTAGCAGTTCCTTATGGGGGGGCGCGGGGGCT. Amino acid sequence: CASSSLWGGAGA. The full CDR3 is CASSSLWGGAGAEQFF.

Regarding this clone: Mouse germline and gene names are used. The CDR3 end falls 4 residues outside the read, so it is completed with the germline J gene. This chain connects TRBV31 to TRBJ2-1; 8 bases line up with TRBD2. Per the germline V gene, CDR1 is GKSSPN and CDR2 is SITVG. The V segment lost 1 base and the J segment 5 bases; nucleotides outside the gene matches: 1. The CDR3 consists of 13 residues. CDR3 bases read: TGTGCCTGGAGTCCCTGGGGGGATGCT. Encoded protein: CAWSPWGDA. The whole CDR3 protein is CAWSPWGDAEQFF.

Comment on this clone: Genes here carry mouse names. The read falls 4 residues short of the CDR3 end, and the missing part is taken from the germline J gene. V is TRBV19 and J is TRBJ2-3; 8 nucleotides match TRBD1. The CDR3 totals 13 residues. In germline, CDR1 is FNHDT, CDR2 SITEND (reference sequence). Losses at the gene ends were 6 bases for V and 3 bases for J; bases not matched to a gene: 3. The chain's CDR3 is CASTTGGAETLYF. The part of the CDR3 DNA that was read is TGTGCCAGCACAACAGGGGGGGCAGAA.

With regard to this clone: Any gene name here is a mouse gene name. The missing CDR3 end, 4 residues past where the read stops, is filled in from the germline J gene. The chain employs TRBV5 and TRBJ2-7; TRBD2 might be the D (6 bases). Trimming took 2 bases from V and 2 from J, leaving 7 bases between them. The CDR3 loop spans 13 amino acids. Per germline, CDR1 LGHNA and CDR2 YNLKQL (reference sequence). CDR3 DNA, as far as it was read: TGTGCCAGCAGCCAAATGGGGGCCTAT. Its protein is CASSQMGAY. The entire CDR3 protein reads CASSQMGAYEQYF.

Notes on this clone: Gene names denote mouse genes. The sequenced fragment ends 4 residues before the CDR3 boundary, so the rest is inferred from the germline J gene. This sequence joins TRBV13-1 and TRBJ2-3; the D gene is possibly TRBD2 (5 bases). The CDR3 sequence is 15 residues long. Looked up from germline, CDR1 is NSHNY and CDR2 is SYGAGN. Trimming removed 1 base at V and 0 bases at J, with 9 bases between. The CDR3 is CASSDYWTSAETLYF. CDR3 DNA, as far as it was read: TGTGCCAGCAGTGATTACTGGACTAGTGCAGAA.

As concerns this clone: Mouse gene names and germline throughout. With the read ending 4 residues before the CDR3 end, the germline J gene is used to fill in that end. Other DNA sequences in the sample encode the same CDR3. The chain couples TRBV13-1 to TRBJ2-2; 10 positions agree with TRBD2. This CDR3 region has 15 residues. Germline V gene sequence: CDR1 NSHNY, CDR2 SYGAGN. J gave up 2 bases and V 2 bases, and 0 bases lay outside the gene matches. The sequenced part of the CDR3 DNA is TGTGCCAGCAGTGAGGACTGGGGGAACACCGGG. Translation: CASSEDWGNTG. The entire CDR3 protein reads CASSEDWGNTGQLYF.

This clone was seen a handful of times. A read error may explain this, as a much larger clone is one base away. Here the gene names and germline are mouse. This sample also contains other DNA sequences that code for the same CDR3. CDR3: CASSDIGNYAEQFF. CDR3 DNA, as far as it was read: TGTGCCAGCAGTGATATAGGGAACTATGCT. V and J are TRBV13-1 and TRBJ2-1; D uncertain. Coverage ceases 4 residues before the CDR3 finishes, and the germline J gene fills in the end. In germline, CDR1 is NSHNY, CDR2 SYGAGN. The CDR3 has 14 residues. V was cut by 1 base and J by 1 base, with 6 bases left in between.

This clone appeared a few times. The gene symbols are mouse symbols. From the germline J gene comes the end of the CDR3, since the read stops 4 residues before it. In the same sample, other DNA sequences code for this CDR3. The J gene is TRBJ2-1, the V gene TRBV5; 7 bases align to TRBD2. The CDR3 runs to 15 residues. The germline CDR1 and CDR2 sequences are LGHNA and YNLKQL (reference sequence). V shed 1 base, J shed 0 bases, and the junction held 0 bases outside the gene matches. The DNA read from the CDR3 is TGTGCCAGCAGCCAAGTGGGGGGTAACTATGCT. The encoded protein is CASSQVGGNYA. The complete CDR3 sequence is CASSQVGGNYAEQFF.

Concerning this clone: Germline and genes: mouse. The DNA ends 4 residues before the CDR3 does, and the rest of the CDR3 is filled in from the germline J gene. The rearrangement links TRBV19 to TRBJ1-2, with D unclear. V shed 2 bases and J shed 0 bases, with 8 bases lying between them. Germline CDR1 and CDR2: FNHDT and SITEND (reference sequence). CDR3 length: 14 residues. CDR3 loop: CASSIGDANSDYTF. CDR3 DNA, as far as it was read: TGTGCCAGCAGTATTGGGGATGCAAACTCC.

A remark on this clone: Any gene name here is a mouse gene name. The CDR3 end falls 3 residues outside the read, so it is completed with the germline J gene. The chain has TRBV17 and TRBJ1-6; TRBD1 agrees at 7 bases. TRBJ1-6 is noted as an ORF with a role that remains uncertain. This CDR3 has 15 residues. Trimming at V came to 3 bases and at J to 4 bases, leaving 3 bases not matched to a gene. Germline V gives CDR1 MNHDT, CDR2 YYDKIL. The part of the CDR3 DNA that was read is TGTGCTAGCAGTAGCGGGACAGAATATAATTCGCCC. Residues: CASSSGTEYNSP. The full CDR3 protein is CASSSGTEYNSPLYF.

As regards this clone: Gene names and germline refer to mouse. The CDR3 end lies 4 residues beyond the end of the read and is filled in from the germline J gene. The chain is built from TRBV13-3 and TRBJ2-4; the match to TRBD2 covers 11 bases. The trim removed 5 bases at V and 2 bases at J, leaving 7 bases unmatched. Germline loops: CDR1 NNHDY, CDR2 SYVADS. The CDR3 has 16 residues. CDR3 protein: CASREGLGGDQNTLYF. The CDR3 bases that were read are TGTGCCAGCAGGGAAGGACTGGGGGGCGATCAAAAC.

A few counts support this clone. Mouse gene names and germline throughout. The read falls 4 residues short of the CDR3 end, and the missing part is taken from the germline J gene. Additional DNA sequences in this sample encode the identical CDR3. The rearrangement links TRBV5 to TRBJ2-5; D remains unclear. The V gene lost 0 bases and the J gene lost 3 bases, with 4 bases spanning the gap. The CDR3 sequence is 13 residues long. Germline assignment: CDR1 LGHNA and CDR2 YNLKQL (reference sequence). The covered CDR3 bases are TGTGCCAGCAGCCAAGACACTCAAGAC. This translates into CASSQDTQD. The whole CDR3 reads CASSQDTQDTQYF.

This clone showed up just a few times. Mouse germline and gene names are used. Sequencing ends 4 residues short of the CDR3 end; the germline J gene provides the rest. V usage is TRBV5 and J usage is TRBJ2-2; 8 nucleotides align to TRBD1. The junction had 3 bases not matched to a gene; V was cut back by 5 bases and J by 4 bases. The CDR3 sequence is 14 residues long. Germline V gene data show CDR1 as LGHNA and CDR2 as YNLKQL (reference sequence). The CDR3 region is CASSDRGGTGQLYF. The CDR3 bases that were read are TGTGCCAGCAGCGACAGGGGAGGCACCGGG.

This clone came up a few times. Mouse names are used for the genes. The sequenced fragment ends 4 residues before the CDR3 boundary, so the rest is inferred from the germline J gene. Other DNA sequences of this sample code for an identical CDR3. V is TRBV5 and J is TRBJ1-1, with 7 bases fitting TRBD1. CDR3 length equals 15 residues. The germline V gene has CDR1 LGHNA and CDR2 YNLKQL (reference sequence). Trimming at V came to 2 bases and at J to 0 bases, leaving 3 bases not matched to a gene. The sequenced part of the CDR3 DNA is TGTGCCAGCAGCCAATCCGGGACAGCAAACACA. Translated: CASSQSGTANT. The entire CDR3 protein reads CASSQSGTANTEVFF.

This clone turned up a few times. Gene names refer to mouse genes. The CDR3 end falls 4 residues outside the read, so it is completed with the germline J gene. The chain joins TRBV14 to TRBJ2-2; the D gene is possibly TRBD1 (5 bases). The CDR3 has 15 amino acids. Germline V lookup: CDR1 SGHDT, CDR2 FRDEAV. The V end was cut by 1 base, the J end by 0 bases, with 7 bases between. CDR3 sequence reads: CASSFARANTGQLYF. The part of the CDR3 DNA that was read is TGTGCCAGCAGTTTCGCCAGGGCAAACACCGGG.

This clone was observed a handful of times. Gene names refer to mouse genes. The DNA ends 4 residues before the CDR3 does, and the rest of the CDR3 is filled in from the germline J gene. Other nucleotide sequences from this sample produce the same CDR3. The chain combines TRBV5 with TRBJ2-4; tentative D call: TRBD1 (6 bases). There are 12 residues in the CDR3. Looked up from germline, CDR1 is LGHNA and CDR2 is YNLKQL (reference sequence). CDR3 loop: CASSQQGNTLYF. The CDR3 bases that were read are TGTGCCAGCAGCCAACAGGGGAAC.

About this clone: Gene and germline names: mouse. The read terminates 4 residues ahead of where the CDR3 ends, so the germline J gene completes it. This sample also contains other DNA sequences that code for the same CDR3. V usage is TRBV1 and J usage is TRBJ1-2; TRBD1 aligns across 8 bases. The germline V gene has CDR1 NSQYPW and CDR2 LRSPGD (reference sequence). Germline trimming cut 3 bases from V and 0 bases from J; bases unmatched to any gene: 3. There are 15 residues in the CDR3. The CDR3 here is CTCSAGQGANSDYTF. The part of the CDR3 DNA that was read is TGCACCTGCAGTGCCGGACAGGGCGCAAACTCC.

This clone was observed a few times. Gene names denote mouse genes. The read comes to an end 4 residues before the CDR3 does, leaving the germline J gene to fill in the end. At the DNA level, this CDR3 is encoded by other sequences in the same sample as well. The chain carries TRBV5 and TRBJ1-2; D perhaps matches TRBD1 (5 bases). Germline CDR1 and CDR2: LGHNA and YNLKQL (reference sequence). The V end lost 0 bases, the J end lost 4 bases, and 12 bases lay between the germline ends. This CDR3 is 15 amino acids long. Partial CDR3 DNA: TGTGCCAGCAGCCAAGATGGGGGTGGGGGCTCC. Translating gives CASSQDGGGGS. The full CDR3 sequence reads CASSQDGGGGSDYTF.

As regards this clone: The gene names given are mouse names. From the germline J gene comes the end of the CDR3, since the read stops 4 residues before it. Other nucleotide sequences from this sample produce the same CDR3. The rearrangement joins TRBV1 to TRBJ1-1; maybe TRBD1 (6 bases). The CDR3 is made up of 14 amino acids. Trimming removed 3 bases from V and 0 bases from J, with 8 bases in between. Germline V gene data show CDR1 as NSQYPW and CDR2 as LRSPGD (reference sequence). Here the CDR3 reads CTCSAGHANTEVFF. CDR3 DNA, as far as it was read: TGCACCTGCAGTGCGGGACACGCAAACACA. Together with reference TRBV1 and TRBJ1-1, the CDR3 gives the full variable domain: VTLLEQNPRWRLVPRGQAVNLRCILKNSQYPWMSWYQQDLQKQLQWLFTLRSPGDKEVKSLPGADYLATRVTDTELRLQVANMSQGRTLYCTCSAGHANTEVFFGKGTRLTVV.